The clone carrying this T cell receptor beta chain was counted a few times. Its matching antigen is unknown. Looked up from germline, CDR1 is SGHTA and CDR2 is FQGNSA. CDR3 size: 16 residues. The V segment lost 8 bases and the J segment 1 base; nucleotides outside the gene matches: 13. The data belong to a study of blood T cells in healthy people across ages. Roughly 9.5 milliliters of peripheral blood were drawn from each donor into EDTA-treated tubes. Whole-study findings and limits: PBMCs that were unsorted prevented a conclusive naive versus antigen-experienced comparison. It was held that diversity estimates obtained from one million T cells represented underestimates.

The second PCR ran about 6 to 11 cycles with a sample-barcoded 5' primer and J-beta primers. Each of the samples gave a minimum of 2.5 million paired-end reads that contained CDR3. Each CDR3 protein gets one entry after TCRdb re-called the 5' RACE reads with MiXCR. The sample records about 970,000 distinct CDR3 sequences, around 54% being singletons. The clonotype was recovered from a woman in her sixties or seventies in good health. This chain joins TRBV7-2 and TRBJ2-7, with TRBD2 matching over 8 bases. Material: blood. The chain's CDR3 is CASGTLAGGRSYEQYF. Written as DNA, the CDR3 is TGTGCCAGCGGGACCCTCGCGGGAGGTCGTTCCTACGAGCAGTACTTC.